This passage covers 10 T cell receptor beta chains from one sample sequenced in a study of blood T cell repertoires in COVID-19. Measured with immunoSEQ multiplex PCR; TCRdb has only the in-frame clones, and not every one. Among some 330,000 clones listed, 88% were seen once. Sequencing was carried out using peripheral blood. The receptors derive from a woman between 45 and 60 years old with active or convalescent COVID-19.

The rearrangement uses TRBV11-2 and TRBJ1-5; 8 bases match TRBD1. After removal of 5 bases from V and 4 bases from J, the junction contained 4 bases not matched to a gene. The germline CDR1 and CDR2 sequences are SGHAT and FQNNGV. The CDR3 has 14 residues. The CDR3 region is CASSLGQGNQPQHF. CDR3 in DNA: TGTGCCAGCAGCCTAGGACAGGGTAATCAGCCCCAGCATTTT.

This chain uses TRBV6-5 with TRBJ1-6; 8 nucleotides line up with TRBD1. The ends lost 5 bases at V and 4 bases at J; junction bases unmatched: 4. Germline loops: CDR1 MNHEY, CDR2 SVGAGI. The CDR3 is 15 amino acids. CDR3 coding DNA: TGTGCCAGCAGTACGACAGGGGATTATAATTCACCCCTCCACTTT. Encoded protein: CASSTTGDYNSPLHF.

This clone has just one count. This chain uses TRBV7-9 with TRBJ1-2, with a possible D match to TRBD1 (6 bases). CDR1 SEHNR and CDR2 FQNEAQ come from the germline V gene (reference sequence). The CDR3 is 14 residues long. V was cut by 6 bases and J by 0 bases, with 11 bases left in between. The CDR3 region is CASRGTSPNYGYTF. CDR3 nucleotide sequence: TGTGCCAGCAGGGGGACATCTCCTAACTATGGCTACACCTTC.

The CDR3 sequence is CASSPRTSGINEQFF. CDR3 bases: TGTGCCAGCAGTCCGCGGACTAGCGGAATCAATGAGCAGTTCTTC. The chain uses TRBV7-6 and TRBJ2-1; TRBD2 agrees at 10 bases. The germline CDR1 and CDR2 sequences are SGHVS and FNYEAQ. The CDR3 extends over 15 amino acids. The V segment lost 6 bases and the J segment 6 bases; nucleotides outside the gene matches: 8.

This CDR3 is CASSINFYHSSNQPQHF. The CDR3 nucleotides read TGTGCCAGTAGTATAAATTTTTACCACAGTAGCAATCAGCCCCAGCATTTT. J is TRBJ1-5 and V is TRBV19; no firm D call. V was cut by 2 bases and J by 0 bases, with 14 bases left in between. The CDR3 has 17 residues. Germline values: CDR1 LNHDA, CDR2 SQIVND (reference sequence).

This clone turned up a few times. This sequence joins TRBV7-3 and TRBJ1-1; weak D call: TRBD1 (6 bases). Trimming removed 5 bases from V and 11 bases from J, with 24 bases in between. Germline loops: CDR1 SGHTA, CDR2 FQGTGA. This CDR3 region has 15 residues. CDR3 sequence reads: CASSEAGTLNRGAFF. CDR3 DNA: TGTGCCAGCAGCGAAGCCGGGACATTAAACCGCGGGGCTTTCTTT.

The V call is TRBV6-6, the J call TRBJ2-7; tentatively, D is TRBD2 (5 bases). Germline CDR1 MNHNY, CDR2 SVGAGI (reference sequence). The CDR3 length is 12 residues. Trimming left V 2 bases short and J 5 bases short, with 7 bases between. CDR3 nucleotide sequence: TGTGCCAGCAGTTACGACGGGGACGAGCAGTACTTC. It yields the protein CASSYDGDEQYF.

This sequence joins TRBV19 and TRBJ2-3; D not resolved. In germline, CDR1 is LNHDA, CDR2 SQIVND (reference sequence). The V end lost 3 bases, the J end lost 8 bases, and 6 bases lay between the germline ends. This CDR3 spans 11 amino acids. DNA for the CDR3: TGTGCCAGTAGTATTGCCGGTACGCAGTATTTT. It codes for CASSIAGTQYF.

This clone was counted once. This chain links TRBV11-2 with TRBJ2-5; 7 nucleotides line up with TRBD1. Germline trimming cut 5 bases from V and 2 bases from J; bases unmatched to any gene: 8. This CDR3 spans 15 amino acids. Germline CDR1 is SGHAT and CDR2 is FQNNGV. The CDR3 coding sequence is TGTGCCAGCAGCCCTCGGGGACAGAAACAAGAGACCCAGTACTTC. Its translation: CASSPRGQKQETQYF.

J is TRBJ2-5 and V is TRBV7-3; TRBD2 agrees at 12 bases. The CDR3 sequence is 15 residues long. Unmatched junction bases numbered 7, after V lost 8 bases and J lost 3 bases. From germline, CDR1 is SGHTA and CDR2 FQGTGA. DNA of the CDR3: TGTGCCAGCTCTCCCGGACTAGCGGGAAAAGAGACCCAGTACTTC. Encoded protein: CASSPGLAGKETQYF.